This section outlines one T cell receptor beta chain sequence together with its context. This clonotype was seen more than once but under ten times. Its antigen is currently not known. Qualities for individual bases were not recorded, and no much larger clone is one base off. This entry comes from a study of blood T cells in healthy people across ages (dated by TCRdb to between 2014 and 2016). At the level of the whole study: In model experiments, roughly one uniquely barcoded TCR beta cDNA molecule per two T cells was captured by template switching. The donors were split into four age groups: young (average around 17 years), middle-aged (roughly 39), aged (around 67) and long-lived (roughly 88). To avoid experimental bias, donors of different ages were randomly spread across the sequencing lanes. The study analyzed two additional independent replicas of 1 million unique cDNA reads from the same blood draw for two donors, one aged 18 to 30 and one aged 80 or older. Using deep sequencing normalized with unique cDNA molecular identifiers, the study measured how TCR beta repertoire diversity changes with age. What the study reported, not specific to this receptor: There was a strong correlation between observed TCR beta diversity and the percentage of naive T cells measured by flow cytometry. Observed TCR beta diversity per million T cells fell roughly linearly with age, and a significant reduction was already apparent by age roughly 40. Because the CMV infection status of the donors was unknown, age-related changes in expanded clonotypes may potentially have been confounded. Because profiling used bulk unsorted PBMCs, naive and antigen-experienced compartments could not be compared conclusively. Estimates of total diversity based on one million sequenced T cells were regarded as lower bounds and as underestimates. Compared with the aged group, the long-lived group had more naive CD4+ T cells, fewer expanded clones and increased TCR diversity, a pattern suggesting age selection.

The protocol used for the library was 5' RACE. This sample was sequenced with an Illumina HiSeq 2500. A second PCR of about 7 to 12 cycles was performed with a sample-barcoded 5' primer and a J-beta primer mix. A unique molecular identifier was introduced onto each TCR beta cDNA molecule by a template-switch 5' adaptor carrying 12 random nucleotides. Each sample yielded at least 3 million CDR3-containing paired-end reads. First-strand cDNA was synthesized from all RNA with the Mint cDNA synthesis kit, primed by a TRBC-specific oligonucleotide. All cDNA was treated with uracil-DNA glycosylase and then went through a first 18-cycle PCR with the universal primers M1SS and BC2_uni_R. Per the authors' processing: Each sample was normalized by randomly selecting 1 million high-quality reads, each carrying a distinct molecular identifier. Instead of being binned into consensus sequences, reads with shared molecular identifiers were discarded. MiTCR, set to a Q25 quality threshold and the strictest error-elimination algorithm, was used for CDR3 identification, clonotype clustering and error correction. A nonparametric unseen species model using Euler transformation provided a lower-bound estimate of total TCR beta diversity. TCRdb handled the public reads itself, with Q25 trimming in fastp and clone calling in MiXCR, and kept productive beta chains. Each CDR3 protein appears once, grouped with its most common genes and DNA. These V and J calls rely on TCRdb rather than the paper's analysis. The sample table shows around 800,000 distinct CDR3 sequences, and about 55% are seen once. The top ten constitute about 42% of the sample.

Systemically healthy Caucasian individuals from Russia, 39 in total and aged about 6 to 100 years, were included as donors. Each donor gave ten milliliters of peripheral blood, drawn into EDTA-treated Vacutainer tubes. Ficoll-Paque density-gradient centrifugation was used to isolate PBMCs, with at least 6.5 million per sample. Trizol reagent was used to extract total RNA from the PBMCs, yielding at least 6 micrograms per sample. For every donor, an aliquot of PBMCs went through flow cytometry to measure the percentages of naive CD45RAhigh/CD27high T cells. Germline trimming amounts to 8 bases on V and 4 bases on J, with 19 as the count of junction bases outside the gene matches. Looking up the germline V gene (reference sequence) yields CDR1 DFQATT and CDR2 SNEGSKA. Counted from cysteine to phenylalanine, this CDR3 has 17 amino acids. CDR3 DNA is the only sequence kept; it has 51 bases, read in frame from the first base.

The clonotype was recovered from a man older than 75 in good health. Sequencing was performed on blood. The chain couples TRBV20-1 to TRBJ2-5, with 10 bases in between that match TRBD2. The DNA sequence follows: TGCAGTCTAAAAATCTTCGAAGCGGGAGGGCCCCGAGAGACCCAGTACTTC. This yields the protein CSLKIFEAGGPRETQYF.